This T cell receptor beta chain comes out of a study of T cell responses to AZD1222 COVID-19 vaccine. Study in general: Second-dose timings of about 4 or about 12 weeks were pooled. Study-wide findings and caveats: Of spike-specific TCRs, nearly half reportedly target regions left unmutated in variants.

The table came from immunoSEQ multiplex PCR; TCRdb's copy has only in-frame clones and leaves some out. The table has some 200,000 clones, approximately 92% seen once; the top ten hold about 10%. This clone was observed a handful of times. The antigen remains unidentified. Germline loops: CDR1 MNHEY, CDR2 SMNVEV (reference sequence). Trimming removed 10 bases from V and 2 bases from J, with 15 bases in between. This CDR3 comprises 14 residues. The TCR comes from an adult in good health. The V and J genes are TRBV27 and TRBJ2-1; possibly TRBD2 for D (6 bases). The sequences come from peripheral blood, collected on day 0 of AZD1222 vaccination. The DNA of the CDR3 is TGTGCCACCTACGTAGGGAGGCCCTACAATGAGCAGTTCTTC. It yields the protein CATYVGRPYNEQFF.